This note documents a single TCR beta chain sequence. The sample has other DNA sequences that encode this CDR3 too. This entry is derived from a study of control samples from healthy donors and cancer patients. CDR3 size: 14 residues. Germline loops: CDR1 SGDLS, CDR2 YYNGEE. Trimming left V 0 bases short and J 0 bases short, with 6 bases between. The protocol was immunoSEQ multiplex PCR, while the TCRdb copy is restricted to in-frame clones and leaves out a portion. This table holds around 77,000 clones, approximately 92% found once. The clonotype originates from a woman in her sixties in good health. The material sequenced was blood. The chain recombines TRBV9 with TRBJ1-2; no clear D gene. In nucleotides, the CDR3 is TGTGCCAGCAGCGTAGGAACGGCTAACTATGGCTACACCTTC. Translated, it gives CASSVGTANYGYTF. Together with reference TRBV9 and TRBJ1-2, the CDR3 gives the full variable domain: DSGVTQTPKHLITATGQRVTLRCSPRSGDLSVYWYQQSLDQGLQFLIQYYNGEERAKGNILERFSAQQFPDLHSELNLSSLELGDSALYFCASSVGTANYGYTFGSGTRLTVV.